The present TCR beta chain was sequenced within a study of cytomegalovirus exposure and HLA in healthy donors. Broader study findings: Later on, an analysis showed TCR association rates differing by HLA locus, with DRB1 the most and HLA-C the fewest.

The primer mix had 60 Vbeta and 13 Jbeta primers. The data were produced by immunoSEQ multiplex PCR, yet TCRdb's version contains in-frame clones alone and is incomplete. The repertoire consists of 90,000 to 120,000 clones, with 73% occurring once and the leading ten covering roughly 7.8%. Trimming cost V 5 bases and J 11 bases, with 21 bases left between them. This CDR3 contains 14 residues. The germline V gene has CDR1 PRHDT and CDR2 FYEKMQ (reference sequence). Points on this clone: Its antigen is not identified.

Material for sequencing was PBMCs. The genes are TRBV13 and TRBJ1-1, with a possible D match to TRBD1 (5 bases). This TCR derives from a man aged 25 to 45 in good health and CMV-seronegative. The CDR3 DNA follows: TGTGCCAGCAGCCGACTGGGGGGGGGACTTGAGGCTTTCTTT. Translating gives CASSRLGGGLEAFF.